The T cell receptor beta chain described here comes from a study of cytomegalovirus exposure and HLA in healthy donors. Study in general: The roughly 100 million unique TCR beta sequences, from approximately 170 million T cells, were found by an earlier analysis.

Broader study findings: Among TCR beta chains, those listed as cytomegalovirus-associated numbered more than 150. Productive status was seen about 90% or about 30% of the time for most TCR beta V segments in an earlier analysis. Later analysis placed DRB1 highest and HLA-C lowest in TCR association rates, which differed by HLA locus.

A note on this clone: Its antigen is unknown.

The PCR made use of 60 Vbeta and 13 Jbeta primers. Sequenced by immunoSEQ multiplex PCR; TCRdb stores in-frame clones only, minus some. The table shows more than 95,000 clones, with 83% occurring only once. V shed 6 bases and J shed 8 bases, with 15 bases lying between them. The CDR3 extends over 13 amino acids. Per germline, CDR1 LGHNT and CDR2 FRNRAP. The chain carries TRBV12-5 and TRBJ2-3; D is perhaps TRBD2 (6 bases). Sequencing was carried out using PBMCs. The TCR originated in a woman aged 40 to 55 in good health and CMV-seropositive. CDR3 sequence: CASGSGEFGTQYF. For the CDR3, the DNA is TGTGCTAGTGGATCGGGGGAATTCGGTACGCAGTATTTT.